A single T cell receptor beta chain is shown here with its context. Profiling relied on immunoSEQ multiplex PCR, and the TCRdb table lists in-frame clones only, not all of them. The repertoire holds 120,000 or so clones, with 87% as singletons. This entry is derived from a study of control samples from healthy donors and cancer patients. V was shortened by 4 bases and J by 3 bases, with 11 bases between the two germline ends. The CDR3 sequence is 14 residues long. Germline V gene data show CDR1 as SGHTS and CDR2 as YDEGEE. The chain has TRBV5-8 and TRBJ1-3; D is ambiguous. Sequencing was done on a sample of blood. The receptor was derived from a man aged 60 to 69 in good health. In nucleotides, the CDR3 is TGTGCCAGCAGCGTGGTTCTTAATGGAAACACCATATATTTT. Its protein is CASSVVLNGNTIYF.